These 24 T cell receptor beta chains came from one sample sequenced in a study of blood T cell repertoires in COVID-19. TCRdb's table, derived via immunoSEQ multiplex PCR, lists solely in-frame clones and lacks some. The sample carries under 350,000 clones, approximately 88% recorded once. Sequencing was carried out using peripheral blood. These receptors originate from a man aged 45 to 65 with acute or convalescent COVID-19.

This clone has only one observation. The V and J genes are TRBV7-6 and TRBJ1-4; no reliable D call. CDR3 length equals 15 residues. Germline V gene sequence: CDR1 SGHVS, CDR2 FNYEAQ. V was clipped by 5 bases and J by 0 bases, with 10 bases between them. In DNA form, the CDR3 reads TGTGCCAGCAGCGTAAACATGGCAACTAATGAAAAACTGTTTTTT. Protein product: CASSVNMATNEKLFF.

The chain recombines TRBV2 with TRBJ1-1, with 7 bases aligning to TRBD1. This CDR3 spans 14 amino acids. The ends lost 4 bases at V and 3 bases at J; junction bases unmatched: 5. CDR1 SNHLY and CDR2 FYNNEI come from the germline V gene. CDR3 sequence: CASSADRRYTEAFF. The CDR3 DNA is TGTGCCAGCAGTGCGGACAGGAGGTACACTGAAGCTTTCTTT. Variable domain in full (rest from reference TRBV2 and TRBJ1-1): EPEVTQTPSHQVTQMGQEVILRCVPISNHLYFYWYRQILGQKVEFLVSFYNNEISEKSEIFDDQFSVERPDGSNFTLKIRSTKLEDSAMYFCASSADRRYTEAFFGQGTRLTVV.

J is TRBJ1-6 and V is TRBV30; TRBD1 aligns across 9 bases. Germline loops: CDR1 GTSNPN, CDR2 SVGIG (reference sequence). The trim removed 2 bases at V and 10 bases at J, leaving 6 bases unmatched. The CDR3 has 14 residues. The CDR3 region is CAWSNRGRKSPLHF. CDR3 bases: TGTGCCTGGAGTAACAGGGGGCGTAAGTCACCCCTCCACTTT.

V and J are TRBV7-9 and TRBJ2-5, with a possible D match to TRBD1 (6 bases). Deletions cut 1 base from V and 5 bases from J, with 11 bases between. This CDR3 comprises 14 residues. Germline V gene lookup returns CDR1 SEHNR and CDR2 FQNEAQ (reference sequence). CDR3 protein: CASSLDWGRETQYF. The CDR3 DNA reads as TGTGCCAGCAGCTTAGATTGGGGGCGGGAGACCCAGTACTTC.

This chain joins TRBV18 and TRBJ1-2; maybe TRBD1 (5 bases). From germline, CDR1 is KGHSH and CDR2 LQKENI. This CDR3 contains 15 residues. V was shortened by 3 bases and J by 3 bases, with 14 bases between the two germline ends. CDR3 amino acids: CASSPNAGTHYGYTF. The CDR3 DNA reads TGTGCCAGCTCACCTAACGCCGGGACTCACTATGGCTACACCTTC.

This clone was observed a handful of times. The rearrangement joins TRBV11-2 to TRBJ2-1; 10 bases agree with TRBD2. The length of the CDR3 is 16 residues. The V gene end was trimmed by 5 bases and the J gene end by 7 bases; junction bases not matched to a gene: 11. Per germline, CDR1 SGHAT and CDR2 FQNNGV. CDR3 sequence: CASSPRLAGQGNEQFF. The CDR3 nucleotides are TGTGCCAGCAGCCCTCGACTAGCGGGTCAAGGAAATGAGCAGTTCTTC.

The chain is built from TRBV18 and TRBJ2-7; 8 bases are shared with TRBD2. The V gene end was trimmed by 5 bases and the J gene end by 6 bases; junction bases not matched to a gene: 9. This CDR3 has 14 residues. Germline V lookup: CDR1 KGHSH, CDR2 LQKENI. DNA of the CDR3: TGTGCCAGCTCATCGGCCGGGGGGGCGATCGAGCAGTACTTC. Encoded protein: CASSSAGGAIEQYF.

The chain couples TRBV5-4 to TRBJ2-5; 8 bases agree with TRBD2. V dropped 7 bases and J dropped 2; count of bases not matched to a gene: 7. CDR3 length: 14 residues. Germline CDR1 and CDR2: SGHNT and YYREEE (reference sequence). The CDR3 nucleotides read TGTGCCAGCTACCGGGGGGGTTATCAAGAGACCCAGTACTTC. Translated: CASYRGGYQETQYF.

The chain has TRBV5-1 and TRBJ2-2; D call uncertain. Trimming shortened V by 9 bases and J by 0 bases, and 15 bases separated the two germline ends. The CDR3 contains 15 residues. Looked up from germline, CDR1 is SGHRS and CDR2 is YFSETQ. The CDR3, as DNA: TGCGCCACCTACGACAAGATTGCGAACACCGGGGAGCTGTTTTTT. It codes for CATYDKIANTGELFF. The full variable domain, rest sourced from reference TRBV5-1 and TRBJ2-2, is KAGVTQTPRYLIKTRGQQVTLSCSPISGHRSVSWYQQTPGQGLQFLFEYFSETQRNKGNFPGRFSGRQFSNSRSEMNVSTLELGDSALYLCATYDKIANTGELFFGEGSRLTVL.

The J gene is TRBJ1-1, the V gene TRBV6-1, with 8 bases that match TRBD1. There are 15 residues in the CDR3. V shed 2 bases, J shed 0 bases, and the junction held 2 bases outside the gene matches. Germline assignment: CDR1 MNHNS and CDR2 SASEGT. CDR3 region: CASSEQGAVNTEAFF. The CDR3 nucleotides read TGTGCCAGCAGTGAACAGGGGGCTGTGAACACTGAAGCTTTCTTT.

V gene TRBV6-5 combines with J gene TRBJ1-1, with 10 bases aligning to TRBD1. The CDR3 consists of 16 residues. CDR1 MNHEY and CDR2 SVGAGI come from the germline V gene. With 2 bases clipped from V and 6 bases from J, the junction kept 9 bases outside the gene matches. CDR3 coding DNA: TGTGCCAGCAGTTACCCGTCAGACAGGGGGCTGGCTGAAGCTTTCTTT. Translated, it gives CASSYPSDRGLAEAFF.

The J gene is TRBJ1-2, the V gene TRBV5-6; D is unclear. Germline CDR1 SGHDT, CDR2 YYEEEE. The CDR3 is 11 amino acids. V was trimmed by 4 bases and J by 8 bases, leaving 9 bases between them. Written as DNA, the CDR3 is TGTGCCAGCAGCCTGGCCGGGGGCTACACCTTC. Its translation: CASSLAGGYTF.

J is TRBJ2-3 and V is TRBV10-3; 10 bases fit TRBD1. There are 14 residues in the CDR3. Germline values: CDR1 ENHRY, CDR2 SYGVKD. J gave up 5 bases and V 8 bases, and 7 bases lay outside the gene matches. CDR3 region: CAIQSTGGRDTQYF. The CDR3 DNA sequence: TGTGCCATCCAATCGACAGGGGGCAGAGATACGCAGTATTTT.

The genes are TRBV29-1 and TRBJ1-1; D remains unclear. The ends were cut back, 6 bases at V and 5 bases at J, with 13 bases in the middle. The CDR3 loop spans 12 amino acids. In germline, CDR1 is SQVTM, CDR2 ANQGSEA. CDR3 nucleotide sequence: TGCAGCGTGACTAGGCGAGTGACTGAAGCTTTCTTT. Amino acid sequence: CSVTRRVTEAFF.

This CDR3 reads CASSSTPRDYGYTF. In DNA, the CDR3 is TGTGCCAGCTCCTCAACGCCCCGAGACTATGGCTACACCTTC. This chain uses TRBV18 with TRBJ1-2; unclear D gene. Germline lookup yields CDR1 KGHSH and CDR2 LQKENI. V was clipped by 6 bases and J by 3 bases, with 14 bases between them. There are 14 residues in the CDR3.

The chain recombines TRBV12-3 or TRBV12-4 with TRBJ2-3; D gene uncertain. Trimming removed 5 bases from V and 10 bases from J, with 10 bases in between. The CDR3 covers 11 residues. In nucleotides, the CDR3 is TGTGCCAGCAGTGTAGAGAGAGCGCAGTATTTT. This sequence encodes CASSVERAQYF.

The chain links TRBV30 to TRBJ2-3; D is unclear. V was trimmed by 2 bases and J by 5 bases, leaving 5 bases between them. Germline loops: CDR1 GTSNPN, CDR2 SVGIG (reference sequence). This CDR3 contains 11 residues. The CDR3 protein is CAWSSGDTQYF. The CDR3 coding sequence is TGTGCCTGGAGTTCCGGAGATACGCAGTATTTT.

Notes on this clone: Within the sample, other DNA sequences also encode this same CDR3. The chain has TRBV5-1 and TRBJ2-3, with D possibly being TRBD1 (6 bases). Trimming shortened V by 4 bases and J by 1 base, and 13 bases separated the two germline ends. The V gene's germline CDR1 is SGHRS and CDR2 YFSETQ. The CDR3 totals 15 residues. The CDR3 loop reads CASSLGQLGTDTQYF. CDR3 DNA: TGCGCCAGCAGCCTCGGACAGCTCGGCACAGATACGCAGTATTTT.

The chain links TRBV6-5 to TRBJ1-2; D unclear. V was pared by 7 bases and J by 2 bases, with 11 bases between. In germline, CDR1 is MNHEY, CDR2 SVGAGI. The CDR3 runs 13 residues. CDR3 residues: CASTGPQNYGYTF. The CDR3 nucleotides are TGTGCCAGCACTGGGCCGCAAAACTATGGCTACACCTTC.

J is TRBJ2-7 and V is TRBV18; a weak D match, TRBD2 (6 bases). Trimming took 3 bases from V and 3 from J, leaving 15 bases between them. Germline V CDR1 and CDR2: KGHSH, LQKENI. CDR3 size: 15 residues. The DNA of the CDR3 is TGTGCCAGCTCACCCCCGAATGGAGGGAGCTACGAGCAGTACTTC. Its protein product is CASSPPNGGSYEQYF.

The chain is built from TRBV12-5 and TRBJ2-2, with TRBD1 matching 7 bases. Trimming took 4 bases from V and 0 from J; bases not matched to a gene: 2. Germline CDR1 reads LGHNT; CDR2 reads FRNRAP. The CDR3 length is 15 residues. The CDR3 DNA is TGTGCTAGTGGTTGGGACAGCGCGAACACCGGGGAGCTGTTTTTT. Its translation is CASGWDSANTGELFF.

This clone appeared many times. The V gene is TRBV4-1, the J gene TRBJ2-3; 8 bases fit TRBD2. Germline-derived CDR1 and CDR2 are MGHRA and YSYEKL. With V trimmed by 0 bases and J by 3 bases, 8 bases remained unmatched. This CDR3 has 17 residues. The CDR3 here is CASSQEGVAGRTDTQYF. In DNA, the CDR3 is TGCGCCAGCAGCCAAGAGGGAGTAGCGGGGCGGACAGATACGCAGTATTTT.

The V and J genes are TRBV5-1 and TRBJ1-1, with a tentative D call TRBD1 (6 bases). This CDR3 contains 14 residues. The V end lost 1 base, the J end lost 5 bases, and 12 bases lay between the germline ends. Germline V gene sequence: CDR1 SGHRS, CDR2 YFSETQ. CDR3 nucleotides: TGCGCCAGCAGCTTGAGGGACAAAGGAACTGAAGCTTTCTTT. The encoded protein is CASSLRDKGTEAFF.

The chain couples TRBV6-5 to TRBJ1-4, with 10 bases identical to TRBD1. The CDR3 spans 15 residues. Per the germline V gene, CDR1 is MNHEY and CDR2 is SVGAGI. J was trimmed by 10 bases and V by 3 bases; bases with no gene match: 8. The DNA for the CDR3 is TGTGCCAGCAGTTATACCCCCGGACAGGGGGGAAAACTGTTTTTT. This codes for CASSYTPGQGGKLFF.